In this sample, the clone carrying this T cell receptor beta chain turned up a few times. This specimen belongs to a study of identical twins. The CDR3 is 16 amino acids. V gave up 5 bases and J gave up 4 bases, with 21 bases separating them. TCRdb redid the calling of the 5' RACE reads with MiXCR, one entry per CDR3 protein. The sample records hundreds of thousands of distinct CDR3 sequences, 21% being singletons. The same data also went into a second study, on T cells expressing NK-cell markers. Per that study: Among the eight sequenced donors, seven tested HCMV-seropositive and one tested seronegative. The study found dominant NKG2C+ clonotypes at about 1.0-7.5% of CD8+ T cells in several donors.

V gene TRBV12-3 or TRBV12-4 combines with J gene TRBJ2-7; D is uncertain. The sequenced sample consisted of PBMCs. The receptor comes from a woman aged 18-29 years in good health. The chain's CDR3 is CASSTLGPQDGYEQYF. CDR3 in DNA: TGTGCCAGCAGTACCCTGGGTCCCCAGGATGGATACGAGCAGTACTTC.